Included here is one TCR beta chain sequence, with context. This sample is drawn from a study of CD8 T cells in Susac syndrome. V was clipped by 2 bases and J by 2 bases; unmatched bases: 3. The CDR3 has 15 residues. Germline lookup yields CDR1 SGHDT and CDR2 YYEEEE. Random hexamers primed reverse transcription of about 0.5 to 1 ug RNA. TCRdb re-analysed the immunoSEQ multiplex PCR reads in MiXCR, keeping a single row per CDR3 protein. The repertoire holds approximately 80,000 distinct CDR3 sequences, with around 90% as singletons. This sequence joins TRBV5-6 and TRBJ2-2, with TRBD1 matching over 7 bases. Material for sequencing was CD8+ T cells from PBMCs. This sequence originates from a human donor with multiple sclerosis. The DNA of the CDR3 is TGTGCCAGCAGCTTACAGGGGATTAACACCGGGGAGCTGTTTTTT. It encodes CASSLQGINTGELFF. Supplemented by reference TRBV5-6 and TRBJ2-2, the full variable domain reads DAGVTQSPTHLIKTRGQQVTLRCSPKSGHDTVSWYQQALGQGPQFIFQYYEEEERQRGNFPDRFSGHQFPNYSSELNVNALLLGDSALYLCASSLQGINTGELFFGEGSRLTVL.